This is a list of T cell receptor beta chains from one sample in a study of cytomegalovirus exposure and HLA in healthy donors. Libraries were prepared by immunoSEQ multiplex PCR; TCRdb keeps only in-frame clonotypes and omits some of them. The sample includes roughly 200,000 clones, 9.5% of them seen just once. The sequencing input was PBMCs. The receptors here all came from a woman aged 30 to 39 in good health and CMV-seropositive. The CDR3 runs from the conserved cysteine through the conserved F or W. The order of the fields is V gene, D gene, clone size, J gene, CDR3 protein, CDR3 DNA. The D gene is left open where the match is weak. The size field is filled for only some rows; it gives once, few, many or a size class.

TRBV20-1	NA	few	TRBJ1-1	CSAPGDEAFF	TGCAGTGCCCCCGGGGATGAAGCTTTCTTT
TRBV5-1	TRBD2	few	TRBJ2-1	CASSLGGLGTGEQFF	TGCGCCAGCAGCTTGGGTGGACTAGGTACAGGTGAGCAGTTCTTC
TRBV5-6	TRBD1	NA	TRBJ1-2	CASSLGGTGNYYGYTF	TGTGCCAGCAGCTTGGGGGGGACAGGGAATTACTATGGCTACACCTTC
TRBV5-1	NA	few	TRBJ2-1	CASSYSGGYNEQFF	TGCGCCAGCTCCTACAGTGGAGGCTACAATGAGCAGTTCTTC
TRBV6-5	NA	NA	TRBJ2-1	CASSPGGLHYNEQFF	TGTGCCAGCAGCCCCGGCGGGCTTCATTACAATGAGCAGTTCTTC
TRBV10-2	TRBD1	few	TRBJ1-2	CAILQGAVGYTF	TGCGCCATTCTTCAGGGGGCTGTTGGCTACACCTTC
TRBV28	NA	few	TRBJ2-2	CASSLPNTGELFF	TGTGCCAGCAGTTTACCTAACACCGGGGAGCTGTTTTTT
TRBV7-3	NA	few	TRBJ1-5	CASSFSGNQPQHF	TGTGCCAGCAGCTTCTCCGGGAATCAGCCCCAGCATTTT
TRBV7-6	NA	few	TRBJ2-3	CASSLLPGITDTQYF	TGTGCCAGCAGCTTGTTGCCTGGCATCACAGATACGCAGTATTTT
TRBV7-9	NA	NA	TRBJ1-2	CASSSTGYYGYTF	TGTGCCAGCAGCTCTACAGGGTACTATGGCTACACCTTC
TRBV28	TRBD1	NA	TRBJ2-1	CASRRLTGSQLNNEQFF	TGTGCCAGCAGGAGGCTGACAGGGTCCCAACTGAACAATGAGCAGTTCTTC
TRBV5-1	NA	few	TRBJ2-5	CASNGGGWETQYF	TGCGCCAGCAATGGGGGAGGATGGGAGACCCAGTACTTC
TRBV19	TRBD1	few	TRBJ2-2	CASSIANQGAPGELFF	TGTGCCAGTAGTATAGCGAACCAGGGGGCCCCCGGGGAGCTGTTTTTT
TRBV9	TRBD1	NA	TRBJ2-7	CASSPDRASLYEQYF	TGTGCCAGCAGCCCAGACAGGGCGTCCCTCTACGAGCAGTACTTC
TRBV19	NA	NA	TRBJ2-1	CASTAYNEQFF	TGTGCCAGTACCGCCTACAATGAGCAGTTCTTC
TRBV5-1	NA	few	TRBJ1-3	CASSLRGLFSGNTIYF	TGCGCCAGCAGCTTGAGGGGACTGTTTTCTGGAAACACCATATATTTT